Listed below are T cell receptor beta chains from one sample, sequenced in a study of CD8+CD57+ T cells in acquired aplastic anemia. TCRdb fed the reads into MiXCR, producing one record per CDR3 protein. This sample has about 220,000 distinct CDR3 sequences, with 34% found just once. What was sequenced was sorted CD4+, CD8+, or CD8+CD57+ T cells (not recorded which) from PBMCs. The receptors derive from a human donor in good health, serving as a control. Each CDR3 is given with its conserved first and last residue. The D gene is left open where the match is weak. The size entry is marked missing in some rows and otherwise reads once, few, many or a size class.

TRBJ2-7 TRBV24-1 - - CATSQGSSEQYF TGTGCCACCAGTCAGGGGTCCAGCGAGCAGTACTTC
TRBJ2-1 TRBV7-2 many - CASSLSRAGEQFF TGTGCCAGCAGCTTAAGCAGGGCGGGTGAGCAGTTCTTC
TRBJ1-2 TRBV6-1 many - CATREWITNGYTF TGTGCCACGAGGGAGTGGATCACAAATGGCTACACCTTC
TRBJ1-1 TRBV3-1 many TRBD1 CASSQGQGQAFF TGTGCCAGCAGCCAAGGACAGGGTCAAGCTTTCTTT
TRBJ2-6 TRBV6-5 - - CASSYSSNSGANVLTF TGTGCCAGCAGTTACTCGTCGAACTCTGGGGCCAACGTCCTGACTTTC
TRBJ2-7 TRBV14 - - CASSEGLGPYAYEQYF TGTGCCAGCAGCGAAGGGCTCGGTCCTTACGCCTACGAGCAGTACTTC
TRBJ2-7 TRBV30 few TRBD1 CAWTRDRAYEQYF TGTGCCTGGACCCGGGACAGGGCCTACGAGCAGTACTTC
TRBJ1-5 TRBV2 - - CASSERWEETQHF TGTGCCAGCAGTGAAAGGTGGGAGGAGACCCAGCATTTT
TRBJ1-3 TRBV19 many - CASSPGRSGNTIYF TGTGCCAGTAGCCCTGGCCGGTCTGGAAACACCATATATTTT
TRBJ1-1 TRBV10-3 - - CAISESGQSGSEAFF TGTGCCATCAGTGAGTCGGGTCAAAGCGGCTCTGAAGCTTTCTTT